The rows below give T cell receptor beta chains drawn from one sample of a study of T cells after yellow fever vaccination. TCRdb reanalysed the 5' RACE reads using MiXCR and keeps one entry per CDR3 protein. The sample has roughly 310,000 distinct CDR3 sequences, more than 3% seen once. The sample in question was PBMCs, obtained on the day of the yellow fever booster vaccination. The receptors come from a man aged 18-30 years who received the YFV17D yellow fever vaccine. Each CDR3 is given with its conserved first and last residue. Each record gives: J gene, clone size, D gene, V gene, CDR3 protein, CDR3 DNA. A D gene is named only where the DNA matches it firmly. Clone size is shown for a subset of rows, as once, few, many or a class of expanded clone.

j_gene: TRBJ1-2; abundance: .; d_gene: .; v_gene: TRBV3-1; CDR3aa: CASSQDLGNGYTF; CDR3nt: TGTGCCAGCAGCCAAGATTTGGGGAACGGCTACACCTTC
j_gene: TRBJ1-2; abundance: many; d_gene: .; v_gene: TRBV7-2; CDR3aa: CASSLVGGDGYTF; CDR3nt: TGTGCCAGCAGCTTAGTAGGAGGGGATGGCTACACCTTC
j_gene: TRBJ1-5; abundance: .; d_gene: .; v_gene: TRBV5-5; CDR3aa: CASSLWGYGQPQHF; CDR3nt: TGTGCCAGCAGCTTGTGGGGCTACGGTCAGCCCCAGCATTTT
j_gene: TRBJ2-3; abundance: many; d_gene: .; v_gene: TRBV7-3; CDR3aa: CASSGAPTPDTQYF; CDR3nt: TGTGCCAGCAGCGGGGCTCCAACGCCAGATACGCAGTATTTT
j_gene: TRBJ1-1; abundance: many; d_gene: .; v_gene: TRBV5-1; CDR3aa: CASSPPAGELTEAFF; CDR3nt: TGCGCCAGCAGCCCCCCGGCAGGGGAATTGACTGAAGCTTTCTTT
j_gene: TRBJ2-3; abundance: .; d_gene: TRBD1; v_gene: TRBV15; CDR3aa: CATSRDPGQADTQYF; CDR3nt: TGTGCCACCAGCAGAGATCCGGGACAGGCAGATACGCAGTATTTT
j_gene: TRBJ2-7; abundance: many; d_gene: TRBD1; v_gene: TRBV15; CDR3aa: CATSEGQGYEQYF; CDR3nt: TGTGCCACCAGCGAGGGACAGGGGTACGAGCAGTACTTC
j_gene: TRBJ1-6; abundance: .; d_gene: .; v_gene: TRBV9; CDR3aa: CASSVVVNSPLHF; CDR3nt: TGTGCCAGCAGCGTAGTTGTTAATTCACCCCTCCACTTT
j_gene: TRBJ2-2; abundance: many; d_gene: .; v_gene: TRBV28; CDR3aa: CASSFRGHGELFF; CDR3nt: TGTGCCAGCAGTTTCCGGGGGCACGGGGAGCTGTTTTTT
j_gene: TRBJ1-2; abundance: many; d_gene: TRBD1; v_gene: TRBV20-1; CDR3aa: CSAATGVGYGYTF; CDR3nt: TGCAGTGCAGCGACAGGGGTGGGCTATGGCTACACCTTC
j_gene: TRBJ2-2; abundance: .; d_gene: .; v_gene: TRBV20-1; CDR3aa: CSASIPNTGELFF; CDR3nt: TGCAGTGCTAGTATCCCGAACACCGGGGAGCTGTTTTTT
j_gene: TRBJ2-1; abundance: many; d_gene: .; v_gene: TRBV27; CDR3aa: CASSLSGIAPNEQFF; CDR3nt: TGTGCCAGCAGTTTATCCGGGATCGCCCCGAATGAGCAGTTCTTC
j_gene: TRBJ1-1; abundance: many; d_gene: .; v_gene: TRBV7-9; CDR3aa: CASSLASGRDTEAFF; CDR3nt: TGTGCCAGCAGCTTAGCATCAGGGCGGGACACTGAAGCTTTCTTT
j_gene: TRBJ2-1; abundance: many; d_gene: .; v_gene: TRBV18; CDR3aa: CASSPGTGNEQFF; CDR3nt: TGTGCCAGCTCACCAGGGACCGGCAATGAGCAGTTCTTC
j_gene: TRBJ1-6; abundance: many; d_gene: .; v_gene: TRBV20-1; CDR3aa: CSARDRKGSYNSPLHF; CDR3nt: TGCAGTGCTAGAGACAGGAAGGGGTCCTATAATTCACCCCTCCACTTT
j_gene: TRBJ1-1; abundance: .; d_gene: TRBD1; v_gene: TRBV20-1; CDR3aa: CSAGAGTGGWGWVAFF; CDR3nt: TGCAGTGCTGGAGCCGGGACAGGGGGCTGGGGGTGGGTGGCTTTCTTT
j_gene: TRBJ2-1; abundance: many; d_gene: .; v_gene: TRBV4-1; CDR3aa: CASSQSEYNEQFF; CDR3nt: TGCGCCAGCAGCCAATCTGAGTACAATGAGCAGTTCTTC
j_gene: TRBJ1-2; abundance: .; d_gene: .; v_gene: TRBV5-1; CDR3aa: CASSLEARSSGYTF; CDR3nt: TGCGCCAGCAGCTTGGAGGCTCGTTCGTCAGGCTACACCTTC
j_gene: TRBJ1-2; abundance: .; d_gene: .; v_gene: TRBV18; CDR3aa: CASSPPFTRKNYGYTF; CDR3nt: TGTGCCAGCTCACCACCTTTTACGAGAAAAAACTATGGCTACACCTTC
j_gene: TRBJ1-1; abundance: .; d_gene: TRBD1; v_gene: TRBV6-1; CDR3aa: CASSGPGQGDTEAFF; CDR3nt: TGTGCCAGCAGTGGGCCCGGACAGGGAGACACTGAAGCTTTCTTT
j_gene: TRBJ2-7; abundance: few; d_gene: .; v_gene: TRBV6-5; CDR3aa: CASSQNSYEQYF; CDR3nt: TGTGCCAGCAGTCAGAATTCCTACGAGCAGTACTTC
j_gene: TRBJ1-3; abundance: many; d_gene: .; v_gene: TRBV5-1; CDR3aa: CASSLSGGSGNTIYF; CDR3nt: TGCGCCAGCAGCTTGTCCGGGGGATCTGGAAACACCATATATTTT
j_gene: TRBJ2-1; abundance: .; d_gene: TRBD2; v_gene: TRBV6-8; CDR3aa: CASSYRLAEQFF; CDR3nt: TGTGCCAGCAGTTATAGACTAGCCGAGCAGTTCTTC
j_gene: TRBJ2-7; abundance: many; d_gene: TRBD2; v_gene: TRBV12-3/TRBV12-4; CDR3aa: CASSFRRGAYEQYF; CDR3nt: TGTGCCAGCAGTTTCCGGCGGGGGGCCTACGAGCAGTACTTC
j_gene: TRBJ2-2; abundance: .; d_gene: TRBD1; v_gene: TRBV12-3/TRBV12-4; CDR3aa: CASGTASTGELFF; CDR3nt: TGTGCCAGCGGGACAGCCTCCACCGGGGAGCTGTTTTTT
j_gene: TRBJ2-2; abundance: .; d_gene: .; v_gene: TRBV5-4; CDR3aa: CASSSGLYGELFF; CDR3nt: TGTGCCAGCAGCTCCGGACTATACGGGGAGCTGTTTTTT
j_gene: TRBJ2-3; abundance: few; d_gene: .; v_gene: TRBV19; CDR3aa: CASRPTEGRDTQYF; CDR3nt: TGTGCCAGTAGGCCGACTGAGGGTCGAGATACGCAGTATTTT
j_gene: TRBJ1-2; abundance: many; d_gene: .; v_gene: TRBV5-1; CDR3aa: CASSGRPGALGYTF; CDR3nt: TGCGCCAGCAGCGGACGTCCAGGGGCGCTTGGCTACACCTTC
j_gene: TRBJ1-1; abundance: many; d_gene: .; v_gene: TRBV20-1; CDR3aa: CSASSSGRNTEAFF; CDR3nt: TGCAGTGCTAGCTCCTCGGGCCGGAACACTGAAGCTTTCTTT
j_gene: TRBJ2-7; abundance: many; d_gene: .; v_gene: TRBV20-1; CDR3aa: CSARGSQPYEQYF; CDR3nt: TGCAGTGCTAGAGGATCGCAGCCGTATGAGCAGTACTTC
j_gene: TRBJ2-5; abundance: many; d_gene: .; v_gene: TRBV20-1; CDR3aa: CSARAIGSPPETQYF; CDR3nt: TGCAGTGCTAGAGCTATAGGTTCTCCCCCTGAGACCCAGTACTTC
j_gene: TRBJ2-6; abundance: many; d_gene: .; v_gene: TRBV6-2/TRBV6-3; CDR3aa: CASESSGANVLTF; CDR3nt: TGTGCCAGCGAATCCTCTGGGGCCAACGTCCTGACTTTC
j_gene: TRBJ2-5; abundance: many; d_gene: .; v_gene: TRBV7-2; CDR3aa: CASSLYSGQETQYF; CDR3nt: TGTGCCAGCAGCTTATATTCTGGCCAAGAGACCCAGTACTTC
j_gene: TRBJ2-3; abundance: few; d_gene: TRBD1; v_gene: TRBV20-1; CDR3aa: CSASSSDRGRSGTQYF; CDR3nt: TGCAGTGCTAGTAGTTCGGACAGGGGACGGAGTGGTACGCAGTATTTT
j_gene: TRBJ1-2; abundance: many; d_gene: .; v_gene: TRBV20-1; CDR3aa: CSASRPQAQTF; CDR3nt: TGCAGTGCTAGTCGGCCCCAGGCCCAAACCTTC
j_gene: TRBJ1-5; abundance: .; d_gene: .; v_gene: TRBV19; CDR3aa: CASSHNGGGNQPQHF; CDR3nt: TGTGCCAGTAGCCACAACGGGGGAGGCAATCAGCCCCAGCATTTT
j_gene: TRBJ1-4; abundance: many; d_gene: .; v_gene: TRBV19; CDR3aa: CASTLRTLRQVTNEKLFF; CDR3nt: TGTGCCAGTACCCTCCGGACCCTGCGACAGGTCACTAATGAAAAACTGTTTTTT
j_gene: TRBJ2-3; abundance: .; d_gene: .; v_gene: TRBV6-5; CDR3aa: CASSYSMGRNTDTQYF; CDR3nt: TGTGCCAGCAGTTACTCGATGGGAAGAAACACAGATACGCAGTATTTT